This TCR beta chain was observed in a study of T cell responses to AZD1222 COVID-19 vaccine. This clone was seen a handful of times. The antigen is undetermined. The table came from immunoSEQ multiplex PCR; TCRdb's copy has only in-frame clones and leaves some out. The repertoire holds over 100,000 clones, with 75% to 90% as singletons. Study observations and caveats: Reports say nearly half of spike-specific TCRs go after unmutated variant regions.

V gave up 2 bases and J gave up 7 bases, with 11 bases separating them. Germline CDR1 is LGHDT and CDR2 is YNNKEL (reference sequence). This CDR3 is 13 amino acids long. Sequencing was performed on peripheral blood, taken on day 0 of AZD1222 vaccination. The sequence was collected from an adult in good health. The chain joins TRBV3-1 (or the pseudogene TRBV3-2) to TRBJ2-5; D is possibly TRBD1 (6 bases). CDR3 amino acids: CASSQRDTATQYF. The CDR3 nucleotides are TGTGCCAGCAGCCAAAGGGACACCGCGACCCAGTACTTC.